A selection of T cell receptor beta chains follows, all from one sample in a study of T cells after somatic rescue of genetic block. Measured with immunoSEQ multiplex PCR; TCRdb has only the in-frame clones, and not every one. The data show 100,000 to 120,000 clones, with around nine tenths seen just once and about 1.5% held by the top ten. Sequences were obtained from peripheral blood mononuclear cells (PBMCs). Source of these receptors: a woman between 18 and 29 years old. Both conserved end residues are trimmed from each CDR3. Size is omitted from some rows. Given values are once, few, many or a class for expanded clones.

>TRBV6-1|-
ASRRENYGYT
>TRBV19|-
ASSPGTGGYEQY
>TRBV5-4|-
ASSLEGGRNTEAF
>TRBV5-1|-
ASSSLLGGRKDTQY
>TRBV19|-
ASSWGQGNNSPLH
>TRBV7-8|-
ASSPSGELRYNEQF
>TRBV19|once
ASRVGGLNEQF
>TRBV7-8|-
ASSPGGDSYSNQPQH
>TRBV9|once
ASSVLAGGTTDTQY
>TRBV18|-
ASSPRRANEQF
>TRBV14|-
ASSQRDRAYEQY
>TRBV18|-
ASSSNRGNEQY
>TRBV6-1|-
ASSDWGRNTEAF
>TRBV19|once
ASKRGGTDTQY
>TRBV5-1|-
ASSPRDSPDGYT
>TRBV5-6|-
ASSSGQGVPDTQY
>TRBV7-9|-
ASSQRGSGNTIY
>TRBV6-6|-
ASSFGTGNNYGYT
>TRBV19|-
ASSPGLAGYEQY
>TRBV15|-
ATSRTPGHDNSPLH
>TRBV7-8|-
ASSLGTNYEQY
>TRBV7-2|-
ASGLAGGAYNEQF
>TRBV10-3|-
AASAVGEQY
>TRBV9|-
ASSETSGGSSSYNEQF
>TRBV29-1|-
SVEFYRGLGEAF
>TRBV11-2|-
ASSLDLPMVFYGYT
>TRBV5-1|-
ASSLGTGSNSPLH
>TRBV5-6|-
ASSLAGTSYEQY
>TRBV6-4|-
ASSAAWGSGNTIY
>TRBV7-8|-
ASSLGGTRSYEQY
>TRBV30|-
AWTISGQGRNTQY
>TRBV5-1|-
ASSLVRGRKTDTQY
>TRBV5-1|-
ASSLVSGQPQH
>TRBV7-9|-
ASVQAQGNTIY
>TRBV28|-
ASSREPNTEAF
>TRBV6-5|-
ASSLGTEAF